This T cell receptor beta chain emerged from a study of blood T cell repertoires in COVID-19. Germline CDR1 and CDR2: SGHKS and YYEKEE (reference sequence). This CDR3 comprises 14 residues. V gave up 0 bases and J gave up 0 bases, with 7 bases separating them. Libraries were prepared by immunoSEQ multiplex PCR; TCRdb keeps only in-frame clonotypes and omits some of them. The sample records just under 50,000 clones, 84% being singletons. The chain has TRBV5-5 and TRBJ2-7; D unclear. The source is a human donor in a cohort sampled during active COVID-19. The source material was peripheral blood. As DNA, the CDR3 is TGTGCCAGCAGCTTGGACGGTCCCTCCTACGAGCAGTACTTC. Amino acid sequence: CASSLDGPSYEQYF. Using reference TRBV5-5 and TRBJ2-7 for the parts outside the CDR3, the full variable domain is DAGVTQSPTHLIKTRGQQVTLRCSPISGHKSVSWYQQVLGQGPQFIFQYYEKEERGRGNFPDRFSARQFPNYSSELNVNALLLGDSALYLCASSLDGPSYEQYFGPGTRLTVT.